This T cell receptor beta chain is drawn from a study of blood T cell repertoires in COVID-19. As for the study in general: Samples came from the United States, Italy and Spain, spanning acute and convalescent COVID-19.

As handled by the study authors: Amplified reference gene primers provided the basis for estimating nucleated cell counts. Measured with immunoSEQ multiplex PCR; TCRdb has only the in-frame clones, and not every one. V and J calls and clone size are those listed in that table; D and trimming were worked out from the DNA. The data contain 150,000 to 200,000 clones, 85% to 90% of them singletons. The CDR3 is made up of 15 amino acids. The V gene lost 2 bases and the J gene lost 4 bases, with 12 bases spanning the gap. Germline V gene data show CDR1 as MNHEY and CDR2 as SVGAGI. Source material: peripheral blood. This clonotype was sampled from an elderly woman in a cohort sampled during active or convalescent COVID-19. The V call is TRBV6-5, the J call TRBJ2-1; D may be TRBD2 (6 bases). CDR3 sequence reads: CASSYASSAYNEQFF. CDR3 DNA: TGTGCCAGCAGTTACGCGTCTAGCGCGTACAATGAGCAGTTCTTC.